The 27 T cell receptor beta chains reported below all come from one sample, sequenced in a study of CXCR3-negative and CXCR3-positive naive CD8 T cells (dated by TCRdb to the late 2010s). Reads for this sample came from a NextSeq 550. The Human TCR Profiling Kit (MiLaboratory) was used to make UMI-labeled 5' RACE TRB cDNA libraries. TCRdb reprocessed the reads, reporting each CDR3 protein sequence once and no DNA. This specimen's table enumerates approximately 83,000 distinct CDR3 sequences. Clones ranked in the top ten supply more than 1.5% of the sample. The sequenced material came from naive CXCR3- CD8+ T cells from blood. This specimen's cell subset or site label, interpreted: CD45RO-CCR7+CD27+CD95- naive CD8+ T cells lacking CXCR3 (TNR3-). Every receptor here comes from a human donor in good health. Some clones in this sample may be carry-over from other donors' samples.

The chain uses TRBV6-6 and TRBJ1-1. CDR3 size: 14 residues. From germline, CDR1 is MNHNY and CDR2 SVGAGI (reference sequence). CDR3 in amino acids: CASSYQALNTEAFF.

The chain combines TRBV7-6 with TRBJ1-4; TCRdb names TRBD1, which stays unverified in the absence of DNA. The CDR3 spans 11 residues. Germline CDR1 SGHVS, CDR2 FNYEAQ. The CDR3 sequence is CASSGGEKLFF.

V is TRBV29-1 and J is TRBJ1-2; as DNA is missing, the TRBD1 call by TCRdb cannot be tested. Germline values: CDR1 SQVTM, CDR2 ANQGSEA. This CDR3 is built from 11 residues. This chain's CDR3 is CSVDGGLGYTF.

This rearrangement joins TRBV12-3 or TRBV12-4 to TRBJ1-1; lacking DNA, the TRBD1 call made by TCRdb goes unchecked. The CDR3 runs 13 residues. This chain's CDR3 is CAIEDRPNTEAFF.

This chain joins TRBV13 and TRBJ2-1; TCRdb designates TRBD1, a call that cannot be tested without DNA. CDR3 size: 13 residues. CDR1 is PRHDT, CDR2 FYEKMQ, per germline (reference sequence). The CDR3: CASSIPGVNEQFF.

The rearrangement joins TRBV11-3 to TRBJ2-1; no DNA is available, so the TRBD2 call from TCRdb remains unchecked. CDR3 length: 15 amino acids. Germline V gives CDR1 SGHNT, CDR2 YENEEA. CDR3: CASSPRTSGSNEQFF.

The chain is built from TRBV28 and TRBJ1-5; with no DNA, the TCRdb D assignment of TRBD1 cannot be verified. The germline V gene has CDR1 MDHEN and CDR2 SYDVKM. This CDR3 is 15 amino acids long. This chain's CDR3 is CASSSTGTGHQPQHF.

The V and J genes are TRBV29-1 and TRBJ2-7. Germline V gives CDR1 SQVTM, CDR2 ANQGSEA. The CDR3 covers 13 residues. The CDR3 loop reads CSAEAPGSYEQYF.

J is TRBJ2-7 and V is TRBV29-1; the D call of TRBD1 rests on TCRdb alone, since no DNA is present to check it. The CDR3 is 18 amino acids. Germline-derived CDR1 and CDR2 are SQVTM and ANQGSEA. The CDR3 reads CSVEFSTAPDGTPYEQYF.

The V call is TRBV7-9, the J call TRBJ2-1; as DNA is missing, the TRBD2 call by TCRdb cannot be tested. Germline V gives CDR1 SEHNR, CDR2 FQNEAQ (reference sequence). The CDR3 sequence is 15 residues long. The CDR3 loop reads CASSFLAGASNEQFF.

The V and J genes are TRBV7-8 and TRBJ2-7; no DNA is available, so the TRBD1 call from TCRdb remains unchecked. There are 17 residues in the CDR3. The germline CDR1 and CDR2 sequences are SGHVS and FQNEAQ. CDR3 protein: CASSLAPSGTGSYEQYF.

Here the CDR3 reads CASSGGGGQGYEQYF. This chain connects TRBV9 to TRBJ2-7; TCRdb lists TRBD1, though no DNA is available to test this call. This CDR3 spans 15 amino acids. Germline V gene data show CDR1 as SGDLS and CDR2 as YYNGEE.

This chain links TRBV20-1 with TRBJ2-1; as DNA is missing, the TRBD2 call by TCRdb cannot be tested. CDR3 length: 14 residues. CDR1 DFQATT and CDR2 SNEGSKA come from the germline V gene (reference sequence). The CDR3 spells CSAEALAGVHEQFF.

The chain combines TRBV29-1 with TRBJ2-5; TCRdb outputs TRBD1, but without DNA this stays unchecked. The CDR3 is 16 amino acids. Germline V CDR1 and CDR2: SQVTM, ANQGSEA. The CDR3 loop reads CSVRLLPGQRKETQYF. The full variable domain, with the rest looked up from reference TRBV29-1 and TRBJ2-5, is SAVISQKPSRDICQRGTSLTIQCQVDSQVTMMFWYRQQPGQSLTLIATANQGSEATYESGFVIDKFPISRPNLTFSTLTVSNMSPEDSSIYLCSVRLLPGQRKETQYFGPGTRLLVL.

This rearrangement joins TRBV7-6 to TRBJ2-7. In germline, CDR1 is SGHVS, CDR2 FNYEAQ. The CDR3 runs to 13 residues. The CDR3 loop is CASSSPNDYEQYF.

The chain uses TRBV7-9 and TRBJ2-7; the TRBD2 assignment by TCRdb is unverifiable without DNA. The CDR3 loop spans 13 amino acids. Germline V gene lookup returns CDR1 SEHNR and CDR2 FQNEAQ (reference sequence). CDR3 sequence reads: CASSLAEGFEQYF.

The gene calls are TRBV29-1 and TRBJ2-7. The CDR3 contains 11 residues. Per germline, CDR1 SQVTM and CDR2 ANQGSEA. CDR3 in amino acids: CSVEAGYEQYF.

J is TRBJ2-5 and V is TRBV29-1; TCRdb lists TRBD1, though no DNA is available to test this call. The CDR3 sequence is 14 residues long. Per the germline V gene, CDR1 is SQVTM and CDR2 is ANQGSEA. The CDR3: CSVEAWQGEETQYF.

This chain joins TRBV2 and TRBJ1-1. Germline V gene lookup returns CDR1 SNHLY and CDR2 FYNNEI. The CDR3 totals 12 residues. CDR3 residues: CASREMNTEAFF.

This rearrangement joins TRBV28 to TRBJ2-6; TCRdb designates TRBD2, a call that cannot be tested without DNA. CDR3 length: 17 residues. Germline-derived CDR1 and CDR2 are MDHEN and SYDVKM. The CDR3 loop is CAAPPGRLTSGANVLTF.

The chain uses TRBV5-6 and TRBJ2-7; absent DNA, TCRdb's TRBD1 call cannot be checked. The CDR3 is made up of 13 amino acids. Germline V CDR1 and CDR2: SGHDT, YYEEEE. CDR3 protein: CASSLYRGLEQYF.

V gene TRBV29-1 combines with J gene TRBJ1-5. The CDR3 runs 14 residues. Looked up from germline, CDR1 is SQVTM and CDR2 is ANQGSEA. This CDR3 reads CSVIPRGGNQPQHF.

This chain's CDR3 is CASRRTGVNYGYTF. The V and J genes are TRBV27 and TRBJ1-2; as DNA is missing, the TRBD1 call by TCRdb cannot be tested. CDR3 length equals 14 residues. CDR1 and CDR2 from the germline V gene are MNHEY and SMNVEV (reference sequence).

The rearrangement links TRBV29-1 to TRBJ2-7; the D gene TCRdb calls, TRBD1, cannot be checked with no DNA. The CDR3 totals 11 residues. Looked up from germline, CDR1 is SQVTM and CDR2 is ANQGSEA. The CDR3 sequence is CSVGQSYEQYF.

The rearrangement uses TRBV9 and TRBJ2-3; TCRdb selects TRBD2, and the lack of DNA leaves this call unchecked. CDR1 and CDR2 (germline): SGDLS, YYNGEE. The CDR3 is 15 residues long. CDR3 loop: CASSVESGGADTQYF.

The V and J genes are TRBV3-1 and TRBJ2-5; without DNA, the TCRdb call of TRBD2 cannot be checked. This CDR3 is built from 16 residues. Germline V gene data show CDR1 as LGHDT and CDR2 as YNNKEL (reference sequence). The CDR3 sequence: CATSPDRGRIQETQYF.

The chain is built from TRBV29-1 and TRBJ2-3; checking the TCRdb D call of TRBD1 is not possible without DNA. The CDR3 loop spans 14 amino acids. The germline CDR1 and CDR2 sequences are SQVTM and ANQGSEA. CDR3 sequence reads: CSVPLGRGTDTQYF.